These 21 T cell receptor beta chains were sequenced from one sample in a study of blood T cell repertoires in COVID-19. Sequenced by immunoSEQ multiplex PCR; TCRdb stores in-frame clones only, minus some. In the table there are about 300,000 clones, approximately 90% of which are singletons. The sequenced material came from PBMCs or T cells enriched from blood (not recorded which). Every receptor here comes from a woman aged 30 to 39 who had recovered from COVID-19.

This clone was seen once. This sequence joins TRBV5-1 and TRBJ1-1; D is ambiguous. V dropped 5 bases and J dropped 1 base, with 12 bases sitting between them. This CDR3 region has 14 residues. Per the germline V gene, CDR1 is SGHRS and CDR2 is YFSETQ. CDR3 in amino acids: CASRSEAENTEAFF. CDR3 in DNA: TGCGCCAGCAGATCCGAGGCCGAGAACACTGAAGCTTTCTTT.

The gene calls are TRBV15 and TRBJ1-6, with a possible D match to TRBD1 (6 bases). V dropped 1 base and J dropped 2 bases, with 9 bases sitting between them. Germline lookup yields CDR1 LNHNV and CDR2 YYDKDF (reference sequence). The CDR3 covers 16 residues. CDR3 region: CATSRGQEPYNSPLHF. Written as DNA, the CDR3 is TGTGCCACCAGCAGAGGACAGGAACCCTATAATTCACCCCTCCACTTT. Filled out from reference TRBV15 and TRBJ1-6, the complete variable domain reads DAMVIQNPRYQVTQFGKPVTLSCSQTLNHNVMYWYQQKSSQAPKLLFHYYDKDFNNEADTPDNFQSRRPNTSFCFLDIRSPGLGDTAMYLCATSRGQEPYNSPLHFGNGTRLTVT.

The J gene is TRBJ1-5, the V gene TRBV10-3; 7 bases match TRBD1. The CDR3 sequence is 13 residues long. Germline assignment: CDR1 ENHRY and CDR2 SYGVKD. With V trimmed by 7 bases and J by 9 bases, 9 bases remained unmatched. The CDR3 DNA reads TGTGCCATCACCAGGGACAGAGGCCGGCCCCAGCATTTT. It specifies CAITRDRGRPQHF.

This clone was seen only once. V and J are TRBV19 and TRBJ1-3; D not certain. Germline V gene sequence: CDR1 LNHDA, CDR2 SQIVND (reference sequence). V lost 5 bases and J lost 8, with 10 bases in between. This CDR3 has 12 amino acids. CDR3 sequence (DNA): TGTGCCAGTAGTCCCCCGGGAGACACCATATATTTT. Its protein is CASSPPGDTIYF.

J is TRBJ1-2 and V is TRBV12-3 or TRBV12-4; D unresolved. Trimming took 6 bases from V and 6 from J, leaving 8 bases between them. The CDR3 extends over 11 amino acids. CDR3 bases: TGTGCCAGCAGCTCCTGGCATGGCTACACCTTC. It translates to CASSSWHGYTF.

This chain connects TRBV6-5 to TRBJ2-7; D gene uncertain. The V gene's germline CDR1 is MNHEY and CDR2 SVGAGI. V was shortened by 0 bases and J by 0 bases, with 6 bases between the two germline ends. The CDR3 runs 14 residues. The CDR3 sequence: CASSYSTPSYEQYF. The CDR3 nucleotides read TGTGCCAGCAGTTACTCGACACCCTCCTACGAGCAGTACTTC.

The count of this clone is one. This chain connects TRBV10-2 to TRBJ2-3, with TRBD2 matching 9 bases. Germline loops: CDR1 WSHSY, CDR2 SAAADI. V lost 3 bases, J lost 2 bases, and 6 bases stayed unmatched. CDR3 size: 16 residues. In DNA, the CDR3 is TGCGCCAGCAGTGATCCGGGACTAGCCGACACAGATACGCAGTATTTT. It specifies CASSDPGLADTDTQYF.

The chain has TRBV30 and TRBJ2-2; the D gene is possibly TRBD2 (6 bases). CDR1 and CDR2 from the germline V gene are GTSNPN and SVGIG (reference sequence). This CDR3 region has 13 residues. V was cut by 8 bases and J by 2 bases, with 12 bases left in between. The CDR3 DNA sequence: TGTGCCACCTCCGGGACTAACACCGGGGAGCTGTTTTTT. This gives the protein CATSGTNTGELFF.

The genes are TRBV3-1 (or the pseudogene TRBV3-2) and TRBJ1-2; 7 bases align to TRBD1. The CDR3 consists of 14 residues. V lost 0 bases, J lost 5 bases, and 3 bases stayed unmatched. Germline CDR1 and CDR2: LGHDT and YNNKEL (reference sequence). CDR3 region: CASSQEGRGYGYTF. The CDR3 DNA is TGTGCCAGCAGCCAAGAAGGCAGGGGGTATGGCTACACCTTC.

CDR3 protein: CASSSSGTGIHSPLHF. CDR3 coding DNA: TGTGCCAGCAGCTCCTCCGGGACAGGGATACATTCACCCCTCCACTTT. The chain couples TRBV12-1 to TRBJ1-6; the table's TRBD1 call for D was not verified on the DNA. TRBV12-1 is designated a pseudogene. This CDR3 has 16 residues.

The J gene is TRBJ1-2, the V gene TRBV30; possible D gene TRBD1, 5 bases. CDR3 length equals 14 residues. Deletions cut 2 bases from V and 8 bases from J, with 18 bases between. Germline-derived CDR1 and CDR2 are GTSNPN and SVGIG (reference sequence). This CDR3 is CAWSQGVQLEGYTF. The DNA for the CDR3 is TGTGCCTGGAGTCAGGGCGTGCAATTGGAGGGCTACACCTTC.

This clone was observed a single time. V gene TRBV7-9 combines with J gene TRBJ1-2; D ambiguous. CDR1 SEHNR and CDR2 FQNEAQ come from the germline V gene (reference sequence). The CDR3 is made up of 13 amino acids. V was clipped by 1 base and J by 1 base, with 4 bases between them. The CDR3 nucleotides are TGTGCCAGCAGCTTAGACGGTAACTATGGCTACACCTTC. Residues: CASSLDGNYGYTF.

The rearrangement uses TRBV12-5 and TRBJ2-7; D might be TRBD1 (6 bases). Per germline, CDR1 LGHNT and CDR2 FRNRAP. V shed 5 bases and J shed 5 bases, with 16 bases lying between them. The CDR3 runs to 14 residues. CDR3 sequence reads: CASGPPQGRDEQYF. The CDR3 nucleotides are TGTGCTAGTGGTCCCCCACAGGGCAGGGACGAGCAGTACTTC.

This chain joins TRBV5-1 and TRBJ1-2; 9 nucleotides match TRBD1. Germline CDR1 SGHRS, CDR2 YFSETQ. The CDR3 has 17 amino acids. V dropped 5 bases and J dropped 8; count of bases not matched to a gene: 19. Here the CDR3 DNA reads TGCGCCAGCAGAGCGGGACAGGGAGGAGCCCAATTGCGAGGCTACACCTTC. This gives the protein CASRAGQGGAQLRGYTF. Looking up the rest from reference TRBV5-1 and TRBJ1-2 gives the full variable domain: KAGVTQTPRYLIKTRGQQVTLSCSPISGHRSVSWYQQTPGQGLQFLFEYFSETQRNKGNFPGRFSGRQFSNSRSEMNVSTLELGDSALYLCASRAGQGGAQLRGYTFGSGTRLTVV.

The chain joins TRBV9 to TRBJ2-2; weak D call: TRBD2 (7 bases). Trimming took 4 bases from V and 3 from J, leaving 10 bases between them. The CDR3 has 14 amino acids. The V gene's germline CDR1 is SGDLS and CDR2 YYNGEE. CDR3 in amino acids: CASSPGGDTGELFF. Written as DNA, the CDR3 is TGTGCCAGCAGCCCGGGGGGCGACACCGGGGAGCTGTTTTTT. Based on the CDR3 plus reference TRBV9 and TRBJ2-2, the full variable domain is DSGVTQTPKHLITATGQRVTLRCSPRSGDLSVYWYQQSLDQGLQFLIQYYNGEERAKGNILERFSAQQFPDLHSELNLSSLELGDSALYFCASSPGGDTGELFFGEGSRLTVL.

The chain employs TRBV19 and TRBJ1-1; D remains ambiguous. Trimming stripped 6 bases from V and 2 bases from J, with 7 bases between. Germline values: CDR1 LNHDA, CDR2 SQIVND (reference sequence). The CDR3 is made up of 12 amino acids. The CDR3 region is CASSTRNTEAFF. The CDR3, as DNA: TGTGCCAGTAGCACCAGAAACACTGAAGCTTTCTTT.

V is TRBV2 and J is TRBJ2-1; TRBD1 matches at 11 bases. The CDR3 is 14 residues long. Losses at the gene ends were 10 bases for V and 10 bases for J; bases not matched to a gene: 12. Germline V lookup: CDR1 SNHLY, CDR2 FYNNEI. The CDR3 DNA is TGTGCCATCGCCGGGACAGGGGGTACAGGGGAGCAGTTCTTC. Its translation: CAIAGTGGTGEQFF.

This chain uses TRBV13 with TRBJ1-1; D may be TRBD1 (5 bases). CDR3 length: 14 amino acids. The ends were cut back, 0 bases at V and 2 bases at J, with 7 bases in the middle. Germline CDR1 is PRHDT and CDR2 is FYEKMQ (reference sequence). CDR3 residues: CASSLGGLNTEAFF. The DNA of the CDR3 is TGTGCCAGCAGCTTAGGGGGACTTAACACTGAAGCTTTCTTT.

This clone was counted between two and nine times. CDR3 in amino acids: CASSLGSEQVEAFF. As DNA, the CDR3 is TGTGCCAGCAGCTTAGGGTCAGAGCAGGTAGAAGCTTTCTTT. The chain has TRBV7-9 and TRBJ1-1; D ambiguous. Germline V gene sequence: CDR1 SEHNR, CDR2 FQNEAQ (reference sequence). There are 14 residues in the CDR3. V was clipped by 1 base and J by 8 bases, with 14 bases between them.

V usage is TRBV30 and J usage is TRBJ2-1, with 9 bases fitting TRBD1. After removal of 4 bases from V and 10 bases from J, the junction contained 11 bases not matched to a gene. CDR1 is GTSNPN and CDR2 is SVGIG in the germline V gene (reference sequence). The CDR3 extends over 14 amino acids. The CDR3 nucleotides read TGTGCCTGGAACGAAGGACAGGGGATTGGGGAGCAGTTCTTC. Translation: CAWNEGQGIGEQFF.

The CDR3, as DNA: TGTGCCAGCAGTTTTGGGGGGGGAATAGATACGCAGTATTTT. Its protein product is CASSFGGGIDTQYF. The chain joins TRBV27 to TRBJ2-3, with TRBD2 identical over 7 bases. CDR1 and CDR2 from the germline V gene are MNHEY and SMNVEV (reference sequence). J lost 5 bases, V lost 3 bases, and 5 bases had no gene match. The CDR3 covers 14 residues.